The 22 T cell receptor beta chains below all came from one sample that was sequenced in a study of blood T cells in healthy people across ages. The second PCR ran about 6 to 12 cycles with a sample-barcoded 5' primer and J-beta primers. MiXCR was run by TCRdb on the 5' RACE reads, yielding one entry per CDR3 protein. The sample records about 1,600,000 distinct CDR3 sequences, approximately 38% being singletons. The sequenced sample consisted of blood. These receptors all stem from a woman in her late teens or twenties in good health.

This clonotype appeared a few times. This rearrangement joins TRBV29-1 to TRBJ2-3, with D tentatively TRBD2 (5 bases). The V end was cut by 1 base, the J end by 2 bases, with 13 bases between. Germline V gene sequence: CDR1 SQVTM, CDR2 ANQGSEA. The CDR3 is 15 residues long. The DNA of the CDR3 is TGCAGCGTTGAAGGGGAGTGGGGATCCACAGATACGCAGTATTTT. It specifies CSVEGEWGSTDTQYF.

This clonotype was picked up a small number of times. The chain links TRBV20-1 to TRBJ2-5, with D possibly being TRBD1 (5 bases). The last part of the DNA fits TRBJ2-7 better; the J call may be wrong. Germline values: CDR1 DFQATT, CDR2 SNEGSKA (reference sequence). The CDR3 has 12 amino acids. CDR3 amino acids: CSASGQSDEQYF. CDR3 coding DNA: TGCAGTGCTAGCGGACAATCGGACGAGCAGTACTTC.

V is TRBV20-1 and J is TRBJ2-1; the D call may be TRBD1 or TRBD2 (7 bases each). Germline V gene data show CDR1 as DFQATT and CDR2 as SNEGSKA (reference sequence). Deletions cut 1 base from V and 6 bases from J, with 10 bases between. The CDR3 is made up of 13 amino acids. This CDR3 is CSARARGGNEQFF. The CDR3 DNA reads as TGCAGTGCTAGAGCCAGGGGGGGCAATGAGCAGTTCTTC.

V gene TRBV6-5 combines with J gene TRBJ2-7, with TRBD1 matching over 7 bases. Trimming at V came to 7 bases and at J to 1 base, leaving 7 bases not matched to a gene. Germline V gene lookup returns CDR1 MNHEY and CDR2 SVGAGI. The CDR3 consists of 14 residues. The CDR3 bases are TGTGCCAGCAAACGAGGGACAGCTTCCTACGAGCAGTACTTC. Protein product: CASKRGTASYEQYF.

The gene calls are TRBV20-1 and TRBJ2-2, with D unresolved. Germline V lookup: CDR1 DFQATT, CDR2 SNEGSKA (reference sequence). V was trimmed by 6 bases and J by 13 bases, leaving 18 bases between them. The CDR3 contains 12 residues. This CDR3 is CSAKTVEDGLFF. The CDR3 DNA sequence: TGCAGTGCCAAAACGGTAGAGGACGGGCTGTTTTTT.

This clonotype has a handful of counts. In DNA, the CDR3 is TGTGCCAGCAGTTTATTTTCATCAGGGGGCCATGGCTACACCTTC. It codes for CASSLFSSGGHGYTF. The chain couples TRBV28 to TRBJ1-2; the match to TRBD1 covers 8 bases. The CDR3 length is 15 residues. J was trimmed by 6 bases and V by 1 base; bases with no gene match: 7. Germline assignment: CDR1 MDHEN and CDR2 SYDVKM.

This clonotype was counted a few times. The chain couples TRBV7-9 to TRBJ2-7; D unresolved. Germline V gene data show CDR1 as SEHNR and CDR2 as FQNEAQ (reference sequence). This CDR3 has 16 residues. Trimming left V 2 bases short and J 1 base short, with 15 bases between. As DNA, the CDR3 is TGTGCCAGCAGCTTAAGTGGCAGCCTCCATTCCTACGAGCAGTACTTC. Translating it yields CASSLSGSLHSYEQYF. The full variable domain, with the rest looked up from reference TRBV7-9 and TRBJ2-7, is DTGVSQNPRHKITKRGQNVTFRCDPISEHNRLYWYRQTLGQGPEFLTYFQNEAQLEKSRLLSDRFSAERPKGSFSTLEIQRTEQGDSAMYLCASSLSGSLHSYEQYFGPGTRLTVT.

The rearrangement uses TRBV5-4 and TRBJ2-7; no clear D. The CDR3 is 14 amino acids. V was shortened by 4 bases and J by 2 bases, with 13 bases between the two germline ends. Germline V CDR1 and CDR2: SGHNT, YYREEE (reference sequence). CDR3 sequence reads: CASSPAGQTYEQYF. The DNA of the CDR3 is TGTGCCAGCAGCCCGGCTGGGCAAACCTACGAGCAGTACTTC.

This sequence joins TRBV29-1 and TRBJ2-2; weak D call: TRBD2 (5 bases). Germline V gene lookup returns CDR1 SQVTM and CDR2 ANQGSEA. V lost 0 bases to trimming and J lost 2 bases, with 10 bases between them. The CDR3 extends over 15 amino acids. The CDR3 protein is CSVEDWRANTGELFF. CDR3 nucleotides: TGCAGCGTTGAAGACTGGCGGGCAAACACCGGGGAGCTGTTTTTT.

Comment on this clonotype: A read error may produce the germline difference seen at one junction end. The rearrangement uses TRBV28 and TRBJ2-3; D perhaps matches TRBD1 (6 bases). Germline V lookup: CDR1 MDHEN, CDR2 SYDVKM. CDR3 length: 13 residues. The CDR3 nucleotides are TGTGCCGGCAGGGGACCTAGCACAGATACGCAGTATTTT. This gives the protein CAGRGPSTDTQYF. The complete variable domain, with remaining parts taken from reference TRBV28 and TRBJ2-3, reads DVKVTQSSRYLVKRTGEKVFLECVQDMDHENMFWYRQDPGLGLRLIYFSYDVKMKEKGDIPEGYSVSREKKERFSLILESASTNQTSMYLCAGRGPSTDTQYFGPGTRLTVL.

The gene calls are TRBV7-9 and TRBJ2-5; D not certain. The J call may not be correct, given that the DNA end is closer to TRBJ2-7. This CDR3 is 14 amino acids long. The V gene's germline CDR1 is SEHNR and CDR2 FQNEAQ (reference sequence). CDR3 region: CASSLAATPYEQYF. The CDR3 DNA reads TGTGCCAGCAGCTTAGCGGCTACACCCTACGAGCAGTACTTC.

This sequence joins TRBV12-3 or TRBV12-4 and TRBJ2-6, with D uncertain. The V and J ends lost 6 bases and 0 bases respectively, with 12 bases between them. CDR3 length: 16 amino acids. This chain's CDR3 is CASRGPLTSGANVLTF. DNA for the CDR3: TGTGCCAGCAGGGGTCCCCTGACCTCTGGGGCCAACGTCCTGACTTTC.

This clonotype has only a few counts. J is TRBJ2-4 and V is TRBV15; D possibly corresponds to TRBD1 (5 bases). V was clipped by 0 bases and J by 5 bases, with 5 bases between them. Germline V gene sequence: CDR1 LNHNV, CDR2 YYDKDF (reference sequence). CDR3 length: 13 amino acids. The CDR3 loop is CATSRDRENIQYF. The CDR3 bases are TGTGCCACCAGCAGAGACAGGGAAAACATTCAGTACTTC.

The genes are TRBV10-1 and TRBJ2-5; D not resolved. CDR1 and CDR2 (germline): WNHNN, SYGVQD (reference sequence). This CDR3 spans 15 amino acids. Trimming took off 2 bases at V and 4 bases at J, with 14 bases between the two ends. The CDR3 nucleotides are TGCGCCAGCAGTGAGATCTCCGGGCCCGGAGAGACCCAGTACTTC. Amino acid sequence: CASSEISGPGETQYF.

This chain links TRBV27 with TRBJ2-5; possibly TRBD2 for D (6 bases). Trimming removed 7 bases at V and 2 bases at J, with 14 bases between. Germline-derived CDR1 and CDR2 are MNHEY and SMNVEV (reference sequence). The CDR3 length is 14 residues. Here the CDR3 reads CASTRGLGQETQYF. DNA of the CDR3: TGTGCCAGCACTCGGGGGTTGGGTCAAGAGACCCAGTACTTC.

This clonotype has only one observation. CDR3 sequence reads: CASRRETTNEKLFF. Written as DNA, the CDR3 is TGTGCCAGCAGGCGGGAGACAACTAATGAAAAACTGTTTTTT. This chain links TRBV2 with TRBJ1-4; no clear D. This CDR3 contains 14 residues. Deletions cut 6 bases from V and 0 bases from J, with 8 bases between. CDR1 and CDR2 from the germline V gene are SNHLY and FYNNEI. Full variable domain (missing parts from reference TRBV2 and TRBJ1-4): EPEVTQTPSHQVTQMGQEVILRCVPISNHLYFYWYRQILGQKVEFLVSFYNNEISEKSEIFDDQFSVERPDGSNFTLKIRSTKLEDSAMYFCASRRETTNEKLFFGSGTQLSVL.

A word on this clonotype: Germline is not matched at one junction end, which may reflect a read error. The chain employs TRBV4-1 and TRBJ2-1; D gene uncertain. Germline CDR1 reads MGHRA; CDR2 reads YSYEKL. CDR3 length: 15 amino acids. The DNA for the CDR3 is TGCGCCAGCAGCCAAGATCCGAACGGAATCAATGAGCGGTTCTTC. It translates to CASSQDPNGINERFF.

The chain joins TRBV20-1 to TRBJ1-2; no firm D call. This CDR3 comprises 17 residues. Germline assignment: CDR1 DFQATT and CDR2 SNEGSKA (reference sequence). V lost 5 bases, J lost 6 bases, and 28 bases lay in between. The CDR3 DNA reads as TGCAGTGCTCTGCGTTCGTCAGGACCTAACCAAGGTGATGGCTACACCTTC. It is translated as CSALRSSGPNQGDGYTF.

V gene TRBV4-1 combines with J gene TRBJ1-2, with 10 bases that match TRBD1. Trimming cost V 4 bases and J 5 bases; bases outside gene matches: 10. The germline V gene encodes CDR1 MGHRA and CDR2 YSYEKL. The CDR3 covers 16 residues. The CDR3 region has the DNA TGCGCCAGCAGCCCAGAGGGACAGGGGATGGGGTATGGCTACACCTTC. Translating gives CASSPEGQGMGYGYTF.

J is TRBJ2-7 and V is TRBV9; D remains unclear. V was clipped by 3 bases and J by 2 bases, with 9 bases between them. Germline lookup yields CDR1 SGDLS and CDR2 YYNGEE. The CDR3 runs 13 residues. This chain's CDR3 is CASSADPTYEQYF. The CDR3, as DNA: TGTGCCAGCAGCGCGGACCCGACCTACGAGCAGTACTTC.

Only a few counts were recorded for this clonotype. CDR3 DNA: TGTGCCAGCAGCCGGACAGTTAACTATGGCTACACCTTC. The encoded protein is CASSRTVNYGYTF. The J gene is TRBJ1-2, the V gene TRBV7-9; a weak D match, TRBD1 (6 bases). V lost 5 bases and J 1 base, leaving 8 bases between the germline ends. The germline V gene has CDR1 SEHNR and CDR2 FQNEAQ (reference sequence). The CDR3 spans 13 residues.

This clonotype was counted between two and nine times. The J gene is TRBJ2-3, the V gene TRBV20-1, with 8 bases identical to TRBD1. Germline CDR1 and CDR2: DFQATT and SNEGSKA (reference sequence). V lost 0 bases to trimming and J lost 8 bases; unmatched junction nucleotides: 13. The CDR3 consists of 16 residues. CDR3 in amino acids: CSARDHFGQGQGTQYF. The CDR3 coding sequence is TGCAGTGCTAGAGACCATTTTGGACAGGGACAAGGTACGCAGTATTTT.